One sample yielded the 20 T cell receptor beta chains listed below, sequenced in a study of radiation and T cells in renal cell carcinoma. Sample treatment: treatment-naive control, cytoreductive nephrectomy. Assay: immunoSEQ multiplex PCR; the TCRdb copy retains only in-frame clones and omits some. The data hold 20,000 to 30,000 clones, with roughly 50% observed a single time. This specimen consisted of tumor tissue, obtained from a patient whose treatment was nephrectomy without radiotherapy. These receptors were obtained from a man aged 35 to 55 with renal cell carcinoma.

The rearrangement uses TRBV7-8 and TRBJ1-1, with D uncertain. The CDR3 length is 16 residues. Germline loops: CDR1 SGHVS, CDR2 FQNEAQ. Trimming removed 1 base from V and 1 base from J, with 13 bases in between. The CDR3 spells CASSLESTLGNTEAFF. The CDR3 bases are TGTGCCAGCAGCTTAGAGTCAACTCTGGGGAACACTGAAGCTTTCTTT.

For the CDR3, the DNA is TGTGCCAGCAGCGTAGGACAGGGGACCTCTGGGGCCAACGTCCTGACTTTC. As protein: CASSVGQGTSGANVLTF. The V gene is TRBV9, the J gene TRBJ2-6; TRBD1 aligns across 8 bases. The CDR3 is 17 amino acids. Germline values: CDR1 SGDLS, CDR2 YYNGEE. The V gene end was trimmed by 0 bases and the J gene end by 0 bases; junction bases not matched to a gene: 2.

V is TRBV5-8 and J is TRBJ2-1; perhaps TRBD2 as D (6 bases). The length of the CDR3 is 15 residues. The V gene's germline CDR1 is SGHTS and CDR2 YDEGEE. Trimming cost V 1 base and J 4 bases, with 12 bases left between them. The CDR3, as DNA: TGTGCCAGCAGCTTGCCGGGAGAGGGGTACAATGAGCAGTTCTTC. This sequence encodes CASSLPGEGYNEQFF.

This sequence joins TRBV19 and TRBJ1-1; D remains unclear. This CDR3 is built from 14 residues. Germline CDR1 is LNHDA and CDR2 is SQIVND (reference sequence). Trimming shortened V by 4 bases and J by 3 bases, and 12 bases separated the two germline ends. In nucleotides, the CDR3 is TGTGCCAGTAGTACCTCGACGGTGGACACTGAAGCTTTCTTT. Translation gives CASSTSTVDTEAFF.

There are a few counts of this clone. The V call is TRBV19, the J call TRBJ1-2; D might be TRBD1 (5 bases). V gave up 7 bases and J gave up 6 bases, with 18 bases separating them. This CDR3 is built from 14 residues. Germline V CDR1 and CDR2: LNHDA, SQIVND (reference sequence). The CDR3 region has the DNA TGTGCCAGTAATCTGGGCGGGGGAACGAATGGCTACACCTTC. Amino acid sequence: CASNLGGGTNGYTF.

This chain joins TRBV28 and TRBJ1-4; a weak D match, TRBD1 (5 bases). The CDR3 runs 15 residues. V dropped 3 bases and J dropped 3 bases, with 11 bases sitting between them. The V gene's germline CDR1 is MDHEN and CDR2 SYDVKM. In DNA, the CDR3 is TGTGCCAGCAGTTTGTTGACAGTACCTAATGAAAAACTGTTTTTT. Translation gives CASSLLTVPNEKLFF.

This clone was seen a single time. This chain connects TRBV18 to TRBJ2-2, with D maybe TRBD1 (6 bases). The V gene's germline CDR1 is KGHSH and CDR2 LQKENI. Between the trimmed V and J ends, which lost 5 bases and 3 bases, there was a span of 13 bases. There are 15 residues in the CDR3. The CDR3 DNA reads as TGTGCCAGCTCATCTCAGGGGTTACACACCGGGGAGCTGTTTTTT. The encoded protein is CASSSQGLHTGELFF.

The chain combines TRBV2 with TRBJ2-2; D unresolved. Germline assignment: CDR1 SNHLY and CDR2 FYNNEI. The CDR3 runs to 15 residues. Trimming shortened V by 6 bases and J by 0 bases, and 11 bases separated the two germline ends. CDR3: CASRMTSSNTGELFF. As DNA, the CDR3 is TGTGCCAGCAGGATGACTTCCTCGAACACCGGGGAGCTGTTTTTT.

The J gene is TRBJ2-4, the V gene TRBV18; D is unclear. There are 16 residues in the CDR3. CDR1 and CDR2 (germline): KGHSH, LQKENI. Trimming cost V 0 bases and J 2 bases, with 11 bases left between them. CDR3 DNA sequence: TGTGCCAGCTCACCACCGAGCAGGATTTCCAAAAACATTCAGTACTTC. It codes for CASSPPSRISKNIQYF. The variable domain in full, with the rest retrieved from reference TRBV18 and TRBJ2-4, is NAGVMQNPRHLVRRRGQEARLRCSPMKGHSHVYWYRQLPEEGLKFMVYLQKENIIDESGMPKERFSAEFPKEGPSILRIQQVVRGDSAAYFCASSPPSRISKNIQYFGAGTRLSVL.

The chain employs TRBV28 and TRBJ1-2; D ambiguous. The V gene's germline CDR1 is MDHEN and CDR2 SYDVKM. The CDR3 is 12 residues long. V was trimmed by 3 bases and J by 4 bases, leaving 6 bases between them. The CDR3 spells CASSLKGYGYTF. In nucleotides, the CDR3 is TGTGCCAGCAGTTTGAAGGGCTATGGCTACACCTTC.

V usage is TRBV4-2 and J usage is TRBJ2-2; D not resolved. This CDR3 spans 13 amino acids. V gave up 4 bases and J gave up 6 bases, with 9 bases separating them. Germline V gene data show CDR1 as LGHNA and CDR2 as YNFKEQ. CDR3 sequence: CASSLFGPGELFF. The DNA for the CDR3 is TGTGCCAGCAGCCTATTCGGTCCCGGGGAGCTGTTTTTT.

This sequence joins TRBV5-1 and TRBJ1-4; D is perhaps TRBD1 (5 bases). The length of the CDR3 is 14 residues. The germline CDR1 and CDR2 sequences are SGHRS and YFSETQ. Deletions cut 2 bases from V and 4 bases from J, with 9 bases between. The CDR3 nucleotides are TGCGCCAGCAGCTTAGGACATCTTAATGAAAAACTGTTTTTT. It specifies CASSLGHLNEKLFF.

The chain couples TRBV19 to TRBJ2-2; D gene unclear. V dropped 3 bases and J dropped 6 bases, with 17 bases sitting between them. This CDR3 is built from 16 residues. Looked up from germline, CDR1 is LNHDA and CDR2 is SQIVND (reference sequence). The CDR3 nucleotides read TGTGCCAGTAGTATCTTGGGTTGGGCTAGTCCCGGGGAGCTGTTTTTT. It translates to CASSILGWASPGELFF. Drawing the rest from reference TRBV19 and TRBJ2-2, the complete variable domain is DGGITQSPKYLFRKEGQNVTLSCEQNLNHDAMYWYRQDPGQGLRLIYYSQIVNDFQKGDIAEGYSVSREKKESFPLTVTSAQKNPTAFYLCASSILGWASPGELFFGEGSRLTVL.

The genes are TRBV5-1 and TRBJ2-6; D may be TRBD1 or TRBD2 (5 bases each). CDR3 size: 18 residues. The V and J ends lost 4 bases and 0 bases respectively, with 17 bases between them. Germline V gene data show CDR1 as SGHRS and CDR2 as YFSETQ. This CDR3 is CASSRSGTGSSGANVLTF. The CDR3 nucleotides are TGCGCCAGCAGCCGGTCCGGGACGGGGAGCTCTGGGGCCAACGTCCTGACTTTC.

The V gene is TRBV7-2, the J gene TRBJ2-3; either TRBD1 or TRBD2 may fit D (7 bases each). This CDR3 region has 16 residues. V gave up 1 base and J gave up 6 bases, with 17 bases separating them. Per the germline V gene, CDR1 is SGHTA and CDR2 is FQGNSA. The CDR3 spells CASSLEAGGVWDTQYF. The DNA for the CDR3 is TGTGCCAGCAGCTTAGAAGCAGGGGGGGTCTGGGATACGCAGTATTTT.

The chain combines TRBV11-2 with TRBJ2-1, with 10 bases that match TRBD1. This CDR3 has 17 residues. V was pared by 1 base and J by 2 bases, with 5 bases of the junction left unmatched. The germline CDR1 and CDR2 sequences are SGHAT and FQNNGV. The CDR3 loop reads CASSLGGQGHAYNEQFF. CDR3 in DNA: TGTGCCAGCAGCTTAGGGGGACAGGGGCACGCCTACAATGAGCAGTTCTTC.

V gene TRBV5-1 combines with J gene TRBJ2-5; TRBD2 matches 10 bases. Trimming at V came to 1 base and at J to 4 bases, leaving 1 base not matched to a gene. Per the germline V gene, CDR1 is SGHRS and CDR2 is YFSETQ. The CDR3 extends over 14 amino acids. CDR3 loop: CASSLLAGGETQYF. The CDR3, as DNA: TGCGCCAGCAGCTTGTTAGCGGGAGGAGAGACCCAGTACTTC.

The chain links TRBV14 to TRBJ2-7, with D possibly TRBD2 on 6 matching bases. The germline CDR1 and CDR2 sequences are SGHDN and FVKESK. Trimming removed 3 bases at V and 2 bases at J, with 11 bases between. CDR3 length: 14 residues. CDR3 sequence (DNA): TGTGCCAGCAGCCACGGGACTTTACCCTACGAGCAGTACTTC. As protein: CASSHGTLPYEQYF.

The chain links TRBV10-2 to TRBJ1-1; 7 bases are a match to TRBD1. This CDR3 has 13 residues. Trimming cost V 8 bases and J 0 bases; bases outside gene matches: 3. Germline CDR1 and CDR2: WSHSY and SAAADI. CDR3 sequence (DNA): TGCGCCAGCCGACAGGGTTTGAACACTGAAGCTTTCTTT. This gives the protein CASRQGLNTEAFF.

This clone was seen once. V is TRBV4-2 and J is TRBJ2-5, with D perhaps TRBD2 (5 bases). CDR1 and CDR2 from the germline V gene are LGHNA and YNFKEQ. The CDR3 sequence is 14 residues long. V was shortened by 2 bases and J by 5 bases, with 12 bases between the two germline ends. The CDR3 loop reads CASSQFGVEETQYF. In nucleotides, the CDR3 is TGTGCCAGCAGCCAATTCGGGGTCGAGGAGACCCAGTACTTC.